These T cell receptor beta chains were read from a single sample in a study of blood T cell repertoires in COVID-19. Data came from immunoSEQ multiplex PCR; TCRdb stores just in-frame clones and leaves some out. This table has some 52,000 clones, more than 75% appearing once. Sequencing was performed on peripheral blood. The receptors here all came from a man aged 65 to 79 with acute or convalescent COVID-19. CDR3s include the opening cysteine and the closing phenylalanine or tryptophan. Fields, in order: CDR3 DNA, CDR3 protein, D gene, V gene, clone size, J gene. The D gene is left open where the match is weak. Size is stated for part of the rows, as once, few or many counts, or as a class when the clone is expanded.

TGCGCCAGCAGCTTTCCCCCTAGCGGCACCGGGGAGCTGTTTTTT,CASSFPPSGTGELFF,TRBD2,TRBV5-1,-,TRBJ2-2
TGCAGCGTTGAAGATCGGAGGGGGCGAGGAGCTTTCTTT,CSVEDRRGRGAFF,TRBD1,TRBV29-1,-,TRBJ1-1
TGTGCCAGCGCCACGGGGGAGGGTCCTTCTGGAAACACCATATATTTT,CASATGEGPSGNTIYF,-,TRBV21-1,once,TRBJ1-3
TGTGCCAGCACTCCCGGGGGGGCCAACGTCCTGACTTTC,CASTPGGANVLTF,-,TRBV28,-,TRBJ2-6
TGTGCCATCAGTGACTCCCCAGATACGCAGTATTTT,CAISDSPDTQYF,-,TRBV10-3,-,TRBJ2-3
TGTGCCACCAGTGATTATAGTACTAGCGGTACGCAGTATTTT,CATSDYSTSGTQYF,TRBD2,TRBV24-1,-,TRBJ2-3
TGTGCCAGCAGCCCCGGCAGCGGGAGTGGCTTTGGAGAGACCCAGTACTTC,CASSPGSGSGFGETQYF,TRBD2,TRBV5-8,-,TRBJ2-5
TGTGCCAGCAGTCCACTAGCGGGAGAAACCCAGTACTTC,CASSPLAGETQYF,TRBD2,TRBV6-5,-,TRBJ2-5
TGTGCCACCAGCACAGGGCACGAGCAGTACTTC,CATSTGHEQYF,-,TRBV24-1,-,TRBJ2-7
TGTGCCAGCAAACTAGAGACAGGGGGGAACTATGGCTATACCTTC,CASKLETGGNYGYTF,TRBD1,TRBV6-4,-,TRBJ1-2
TGTGCCAGCAGCAAGACTACGAACACTGAAGCTTTCTTT,CASSKTTNTEAFF,-,TRBV11-3,-,TRBJ1-1
TGCGCCAGCAGCGCTAATATCGCAGATACGCAGTATTTT,CASSANIADTQYF,-,TRBV4-3,-,TRBJ2-3
TGTGCCAGCAGCCTCCTGAGGGACTATGGCTACACCTTC,CASSLLRDYGYTF,-,TRBV6-5,-,TRBJ1-2
TGTGCCAGCAGCCAAGTGACTAGCGGGAGCTATGAGCAGTTCTTC,CASSQVTSGSYEQFF,TRBD2,TRBV14,-,TRBJ2-1
TGCGCCAGCAGTGAGCGGACTAGCGGGAGGGGAGGGGAGCAGTTCTTC,CASSERTSGRGGEQFF,TRBD2,TRBV10-2,-,TRBJ2-1
TGTGCCAGCAGCTTAGTTGGCAGGGGGCAGTCACCCCTCCACTTT,CASSLVGRGQSPLHF,TRBD1,TRBV7-2,-,TRBJ1-6
TGTGCCTGGAGCCTCGGCAGGGCCCCTGGAAACACCATATATTTT,CAWSLGRAPGNTIYF,-,TRBV30,-,TRBJ1-3
TGTGCCAGCAGTTATGGACAGGGCCAATACGAGCAGTACTTC,CASSYGQGQYEQYF,TRBD1,TRBV6-1,-,TRBJ2-7
TGTGCCAGCACCGAGGACATGAACACTGAAGCTTTCTTT,CASTEDMNTEAFF,-,TRBV2,-,TRBJ1-1
TGTGCCAGTACCCCCGGACTAGCGGGAGGGCTAGAGACCCAGTACTTC,CASTPGLAGGLETQYF,TRBD2,TRBV19,-,TRBJ2-5
TGTGCCACCGGACAGGGAAAAGATACGCAGTATTTT,CATGQGKDTQYF,TRBD1,TRBV6-4,-,TRBJ2-3
TGTGCCAGCAGCCCCGCGTACGCGAACACCGGGGAGCTGTTTTTT,CASSPAYANTGELFF,-,TRBV7-9,-,TRBJ2-2
TGTGCCAGCAGCTTGGTCAGGACGCAGTATTTT,CASSLVRTQYF,-,TRBV11-2,-,TRBJ2-3
TGCAGCGTAGTCCCCCGGGACACAAGCCGCACCAACAATGAGCAGTTCTTC,CSVVPRDTSRTNNEQFF,-,TRBV29-1,once,TRBJ2-1
TGTGCCAGCAGCCCCGGCGGTTTAGCGGGGAGATGGGGCAATGAGCAGTTCTTC,CASSPGGLAGRWGNEQFF,TRBD2,TRBV4-2,-,TRBJ2-1
TGTGCCAGCAGCTTCAATCCTAATAATGAGCAGTTCTTC,CASSFNPNNEQFF,-,TRBV7-6,-,TRBJ2-1
TGTGCCAGCAGTCATTTTGGGCTAGCGGGAGGCTCAGAGGGAGAGACCCAGTACTTC,CASSHFGLAGGSEGETQYF,TRBD2,TRBV27,-,TRBJ2-5
TGTGCCAGCAGCCGTGGACTAACGGCGGGTGAAGCTTTCTTT,CASSRGLTAGEAFF,-,TRBV7-8,few,TRBJ1-1
TGTGCCAGCAGCCAAGGGGGCGGGGTCAATCAGCCCCAGCATTTT,CASSQGGGVNQPQHF,TRBD1,TRBV7-2,-,TRBJ1-5
TGCGCCAGCAGCCGGGACAGGGAAGGGAATGAGCAGTTCTTC,CASSRDREGNEQFF,TRBD1,TRBV4-3,-,TRBJ2-1
TGTGCCAGCAGCTTGGACACCTTCTCCTACGAGCAGTACTTC,CASSLDTFSYEQYF,-,TRBV5-6,-,TRBJ2-7
TGTGCCAGCAGCGTCGGGACTAGCGGACCCTACAATGAGCAGTTCTTC,CASSVGTSGPYNEQFF,TRBD2,TRBV9,-,TRBJ2-1
TGCAGCGTTGTACAGTCCCAAGAGACCCAGTACTTC,CSVVQSQETQYF,-,TRBV29-1,-,TRBJ2-5
TGTGCCAGCAGCTTACCCACGACAGGGCCGTGGACTGAAGCTTTCTTT,CASSLPTTGPWTEAFF,TRBD1,TRBV7-2,-,TRBJ1-1
TGTGCCAGCAGCTTGAGCGGATACCCCTCCTACGAGCAGTACTTC,CASSLSGYPSYEQYF,-,TRBV7-2,-,TRBJ2-7
TGCGCCAGCAGCCAAGATCTAAACCAATTTAAGACCGGGAACACCATATATTTT,CASSQDLNQFKTGNTIYF,-,TRBV4-3,-,TRBJ1-3
TGCGCCAGCAGCTTAAACAGGGGGCCTCAGCCCCAGCATTTT,CASSLNRGPQPQHF,TRBD1,TRBV4-1,-,TRBJ1-5
TGTGCCAGCAGCTCGCCGTGGGGAGGGGCAGATACGCAGTATTTT,CASSSPWGGADTQYF,TRBD2,TRBV11-2,-,TRBJ2-3
TGTGCCAGCAGCTTAGCGAGTCTAGCGGGTGATGAGCAGTTCTTC,CASSLASLAGDEQFF,TRBD2,TRBV7-9,-,TRBJ2-1
TGTGCCAGCAGCGTAATACTAGCGGGAGGGTACAATGAGCAGTTCTTC,CASSVILAGGYNEQFF,TRBD2,TRBV9,-,TRBJ2-1
TGTGCCAGCAGTACCCAGGGCTATGGCTACACCTTC,CASSTQGYGYTF,-,TRBV12-3/TRBV12-4,-,TRBJ1-2
TGTGCCAGCAGTTACCGACCAGACTATCAGCCCCAGCATTTT,CASSYRPDYQPQHF,-,TRBV6-2/TRBV6-3,-,TRBJ1-5
TGTGCCAGCTCACCCATAGGGGATGAGCAGTTCTTC,CASSPIGDEQFF,-,TRBV18,-,TRBJ2-1